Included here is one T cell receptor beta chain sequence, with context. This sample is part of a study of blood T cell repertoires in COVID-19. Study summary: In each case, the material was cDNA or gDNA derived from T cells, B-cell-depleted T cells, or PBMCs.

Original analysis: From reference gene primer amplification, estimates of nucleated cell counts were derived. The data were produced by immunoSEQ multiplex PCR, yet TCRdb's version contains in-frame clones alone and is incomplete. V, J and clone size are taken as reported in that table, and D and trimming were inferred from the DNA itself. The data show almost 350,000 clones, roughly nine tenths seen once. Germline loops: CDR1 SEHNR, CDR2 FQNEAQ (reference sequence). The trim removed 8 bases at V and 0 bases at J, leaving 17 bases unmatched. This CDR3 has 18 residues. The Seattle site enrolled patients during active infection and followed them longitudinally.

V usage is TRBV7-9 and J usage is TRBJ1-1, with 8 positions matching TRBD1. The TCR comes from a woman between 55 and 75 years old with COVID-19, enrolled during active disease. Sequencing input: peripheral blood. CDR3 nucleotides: TGTGCCAGCCCTCCGCCCGAGACAGGGGACTTGATGAACACTGAAGCTTTCTTT. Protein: CASPPPETGDLMNTEAFF.